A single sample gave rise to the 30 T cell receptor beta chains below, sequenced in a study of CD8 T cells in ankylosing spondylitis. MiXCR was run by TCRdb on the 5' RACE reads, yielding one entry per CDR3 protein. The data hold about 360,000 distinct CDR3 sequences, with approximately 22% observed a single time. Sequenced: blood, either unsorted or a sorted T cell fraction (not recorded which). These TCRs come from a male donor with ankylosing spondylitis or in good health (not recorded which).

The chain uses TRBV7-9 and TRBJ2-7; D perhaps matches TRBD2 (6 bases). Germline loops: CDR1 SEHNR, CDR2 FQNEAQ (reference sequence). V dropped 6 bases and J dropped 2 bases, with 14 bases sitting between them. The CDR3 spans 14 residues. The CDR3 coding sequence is TGTGCCAGCAGTCCGCGGGACGGAGCCTACGAGCAGTACTTC. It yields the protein CASSPRDGAYEQYF.

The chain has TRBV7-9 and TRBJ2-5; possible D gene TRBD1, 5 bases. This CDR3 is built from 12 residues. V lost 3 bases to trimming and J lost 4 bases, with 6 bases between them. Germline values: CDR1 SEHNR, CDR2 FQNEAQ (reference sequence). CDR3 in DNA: TGTGCCAGCAGCTTGACAGTAGAGACCCAGTACTTC. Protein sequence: CASSLTVETQYF.

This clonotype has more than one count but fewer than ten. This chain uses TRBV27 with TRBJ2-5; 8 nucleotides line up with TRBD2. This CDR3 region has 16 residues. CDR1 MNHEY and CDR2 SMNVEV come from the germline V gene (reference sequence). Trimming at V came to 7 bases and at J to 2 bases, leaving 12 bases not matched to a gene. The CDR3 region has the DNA TGTGCCAGCACCTTCGGGGGGGCCTTACTTCAAGAGACCCAGTACTTC. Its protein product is CASTFGGALLQETQYF.

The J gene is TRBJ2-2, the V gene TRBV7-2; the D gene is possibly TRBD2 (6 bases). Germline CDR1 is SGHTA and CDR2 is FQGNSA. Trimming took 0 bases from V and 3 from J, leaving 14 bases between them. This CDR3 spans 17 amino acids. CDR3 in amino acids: CASSLAAAGTYTGELFF. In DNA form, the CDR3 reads TGTGCCAGCAGCTTAGCGGCGGCGGGGACTTACACCGGGGAGCTGTTTTTT.

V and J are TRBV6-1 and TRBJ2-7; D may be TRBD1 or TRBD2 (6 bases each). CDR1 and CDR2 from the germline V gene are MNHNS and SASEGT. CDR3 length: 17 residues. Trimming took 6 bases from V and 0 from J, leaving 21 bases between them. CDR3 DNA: TGTGCCAGCAGCAACCAGCGGAGGGGGGCTTTCTCCTACGAGCAGTACTTC. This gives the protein CASSNQRRGAFSYEQYF.

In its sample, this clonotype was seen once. The CDR3 DNA reads TGTGCCAGCCGGACTAGCGGGGTTCCACCCGGGGAGCTGTTTTTT. This codes for CASRTSGVPPGELFF. This chain connects TRBV7-9 to TRBJ2-2; 12 bases are a match to TRBD2. Germline V gives CDR1 SEHNR, CDR2 FQNEAQ (reference sequence). J was trimmed by 6 bases and V by 8 bases; bases with no gene match: 7. The CDR3 spans 15 residues.

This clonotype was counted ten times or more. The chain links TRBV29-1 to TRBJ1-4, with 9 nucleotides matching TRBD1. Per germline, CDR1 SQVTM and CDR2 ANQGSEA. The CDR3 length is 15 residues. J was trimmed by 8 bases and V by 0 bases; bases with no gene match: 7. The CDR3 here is CSVEDPGQGLEKLFF. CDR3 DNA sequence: TGCAGCGTTGAAGACCCGGGACAGGGCCTGGAAAAACTGTTTTTT.

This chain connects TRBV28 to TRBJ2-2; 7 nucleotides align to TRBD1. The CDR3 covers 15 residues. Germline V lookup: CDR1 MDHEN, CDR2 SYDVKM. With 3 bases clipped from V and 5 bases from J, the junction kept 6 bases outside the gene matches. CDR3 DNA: TGTGCCAGCAGTTTCTCAGACAGGGTAACCGGGGAGCTGTTTTTT. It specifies CASSFSDRVTGELFF.

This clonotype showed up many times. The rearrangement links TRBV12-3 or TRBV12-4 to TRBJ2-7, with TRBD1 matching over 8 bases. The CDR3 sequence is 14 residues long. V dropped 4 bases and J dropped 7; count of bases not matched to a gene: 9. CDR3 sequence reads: CASSSLDREDEQYF. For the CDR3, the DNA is TGTGCCAGCAGTTCCCTGGACAGGGAGGATGAGCAGTACTTC.

The CDR3 DNA reads as TGTGCCAGTAGTCCTTTCCCAGGACTTAGCACAGATACGCAGTATTTT. This encodes CASSPFPGLSTDTQYF. The gene calls are TRBV19 and TRBJ2-3; tentatively, D is TRBD2 (5 bases). The CDR3 spans 16 residues. V was clipped by 5 bases and J by 0 bases, with 15 bases between them. Germline V gene lookup returns CDR1 LNHDA and CDR2 SQIVND (reference sequence).

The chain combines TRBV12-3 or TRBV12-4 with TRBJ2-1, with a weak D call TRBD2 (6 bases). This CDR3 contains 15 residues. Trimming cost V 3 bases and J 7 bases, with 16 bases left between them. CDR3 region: CASSLVMRGMNEQFF. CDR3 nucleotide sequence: TGTGCCAGCAGTTTGGTAATGCGGGGTATGAATGAGCAGTTCTTC.

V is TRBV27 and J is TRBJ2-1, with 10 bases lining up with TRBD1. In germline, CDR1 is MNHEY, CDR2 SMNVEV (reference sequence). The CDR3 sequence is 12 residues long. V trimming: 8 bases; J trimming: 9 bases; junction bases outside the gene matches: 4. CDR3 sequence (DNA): TGTGCCAGCGGGGGACAGGGGATTGAGCAGTTCTTC. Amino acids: CASGGQGIEQFF.

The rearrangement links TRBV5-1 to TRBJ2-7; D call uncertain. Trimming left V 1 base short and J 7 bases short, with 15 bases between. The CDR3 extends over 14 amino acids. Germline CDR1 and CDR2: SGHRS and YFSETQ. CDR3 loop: CASSLTGLSQEQYF. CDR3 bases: TGCGCCAGCAGCTTGACGGGCCTCTCCCAAGAGCAGTACTTC.

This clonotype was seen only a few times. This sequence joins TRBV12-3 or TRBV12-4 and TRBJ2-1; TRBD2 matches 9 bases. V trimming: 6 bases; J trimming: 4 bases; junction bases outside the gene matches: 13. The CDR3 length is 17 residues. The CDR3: CASRSPAAGGKYNEQFF. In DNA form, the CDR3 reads TGTGCCAGCAGGTCTCCGGCCGCGGGGGGGAAATACAATGAGCAGTTCTTC.

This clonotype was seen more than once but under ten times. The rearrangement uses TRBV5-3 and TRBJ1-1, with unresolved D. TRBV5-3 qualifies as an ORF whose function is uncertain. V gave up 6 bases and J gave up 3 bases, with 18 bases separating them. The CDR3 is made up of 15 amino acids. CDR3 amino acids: CARTNPTVLDTEAFF. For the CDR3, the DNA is TGTGCCAGAACCAATCCTACGGTCCTGGACACTGAAGCTTTCTTT.

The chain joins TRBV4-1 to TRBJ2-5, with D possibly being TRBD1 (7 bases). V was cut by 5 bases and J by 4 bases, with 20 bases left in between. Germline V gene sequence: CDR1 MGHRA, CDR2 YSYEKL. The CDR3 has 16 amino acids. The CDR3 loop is CASSDTTGWGGETQYF. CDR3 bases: TGCGCCAGCAGCGATACGACAGGGTGGGGAGGAGAGACCCAGTACTTC.

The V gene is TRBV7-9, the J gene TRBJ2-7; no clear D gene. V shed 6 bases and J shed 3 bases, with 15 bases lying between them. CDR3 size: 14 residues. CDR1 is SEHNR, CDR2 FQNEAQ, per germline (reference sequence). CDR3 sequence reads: CASRDTAASYEQYF. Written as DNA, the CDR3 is TGTGCCAGCAGAGACACCGCAGCTAGCTACGAGCAGTACTTC.

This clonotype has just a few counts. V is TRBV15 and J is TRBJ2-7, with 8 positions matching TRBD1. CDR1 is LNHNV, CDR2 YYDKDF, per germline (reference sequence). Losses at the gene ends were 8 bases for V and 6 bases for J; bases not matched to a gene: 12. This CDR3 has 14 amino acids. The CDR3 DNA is TGTGCCACCTTACAGGACAGGGAAGGGAGCGAGCAGTACTTC. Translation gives CATLQDREGSEQYF.

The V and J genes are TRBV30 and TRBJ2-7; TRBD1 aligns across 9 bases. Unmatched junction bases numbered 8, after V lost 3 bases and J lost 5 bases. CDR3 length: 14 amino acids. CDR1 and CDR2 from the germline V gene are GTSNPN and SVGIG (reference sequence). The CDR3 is CAWRPTGGFDEQYF. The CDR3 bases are TGTGCCTGGAGGCCAACAGGGGGCTTTGACGAGCAGTACTTC.

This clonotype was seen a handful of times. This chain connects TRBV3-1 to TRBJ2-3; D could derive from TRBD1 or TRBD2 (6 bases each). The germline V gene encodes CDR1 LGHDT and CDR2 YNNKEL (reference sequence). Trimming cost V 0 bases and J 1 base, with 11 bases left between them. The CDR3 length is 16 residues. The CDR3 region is CASSQDRGDRTDTQYF. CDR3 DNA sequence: TGTGCCAGCAGCCAAGATAGGGGGGATCGCACAGATACGCAGTATTTT.

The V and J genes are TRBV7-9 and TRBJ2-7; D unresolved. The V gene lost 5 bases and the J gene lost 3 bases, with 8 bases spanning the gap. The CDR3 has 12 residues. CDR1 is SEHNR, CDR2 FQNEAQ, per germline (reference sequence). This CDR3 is CASSGGIYEQYF. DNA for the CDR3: TGTGCCAGCAGCGGCGGCATCTACGAGCAGTACTTC.

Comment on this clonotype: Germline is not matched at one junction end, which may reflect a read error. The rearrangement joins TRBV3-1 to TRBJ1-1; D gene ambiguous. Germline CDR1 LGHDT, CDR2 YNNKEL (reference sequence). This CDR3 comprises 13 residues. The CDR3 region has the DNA TGTGCCAGCAGCCAAGATGCCTACACGGAAGCTTTCTTT. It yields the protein CASSQDAYTEAFF.

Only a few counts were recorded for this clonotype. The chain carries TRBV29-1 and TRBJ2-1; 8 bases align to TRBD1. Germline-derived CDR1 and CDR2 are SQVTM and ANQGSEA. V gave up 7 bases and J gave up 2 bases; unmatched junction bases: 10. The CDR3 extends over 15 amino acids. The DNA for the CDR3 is TGCAGCGCCCCTCTGCAGGGGGCAACCTACAATGAGCAGTTCTTC. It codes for CSAPLQGATYNEQFF.

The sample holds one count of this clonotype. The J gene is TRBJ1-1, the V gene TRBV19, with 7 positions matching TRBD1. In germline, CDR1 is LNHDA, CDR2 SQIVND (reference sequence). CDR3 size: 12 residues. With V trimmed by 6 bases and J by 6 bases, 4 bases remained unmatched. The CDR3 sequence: CASSGTASEAFF. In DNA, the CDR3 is TGTGCCAGTAGCGGGACAGCTTCTGAAGCTTTCTTT.

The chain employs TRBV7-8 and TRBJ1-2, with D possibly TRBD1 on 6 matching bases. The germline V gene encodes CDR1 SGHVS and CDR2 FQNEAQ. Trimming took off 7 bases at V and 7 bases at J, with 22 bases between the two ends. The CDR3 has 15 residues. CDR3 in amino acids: CASTEDLTGFIGYTF. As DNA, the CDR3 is TGTGCCAGCACCGAGGACCTTACAGGGTTTATTGGCTACACCTTC.

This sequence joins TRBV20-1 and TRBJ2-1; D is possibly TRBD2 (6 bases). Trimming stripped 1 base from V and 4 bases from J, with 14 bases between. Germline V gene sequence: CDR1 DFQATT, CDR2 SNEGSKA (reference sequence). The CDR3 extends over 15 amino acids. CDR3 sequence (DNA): TGCAGTGCTAGAGTCTTGGGGACTTTATACAATGAGCAGTTCTTC. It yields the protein CSARVLGTLYNEQFF.

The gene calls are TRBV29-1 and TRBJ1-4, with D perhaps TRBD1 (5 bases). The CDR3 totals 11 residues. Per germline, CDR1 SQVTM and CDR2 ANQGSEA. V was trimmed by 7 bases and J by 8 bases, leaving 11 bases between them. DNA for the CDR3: TGCAGCGCCAGGGTTTACGAAAAACTGTTTTTT. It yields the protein CSARVYEKLFF.

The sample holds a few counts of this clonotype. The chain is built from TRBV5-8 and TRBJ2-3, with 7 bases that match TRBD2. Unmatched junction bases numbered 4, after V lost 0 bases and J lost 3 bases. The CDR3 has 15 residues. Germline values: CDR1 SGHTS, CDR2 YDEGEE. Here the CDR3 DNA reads TGTGCCAGCAGCTTGGGGGGTAGCGGGACAGATACGCAGTATTTT. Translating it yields CASSLGGSGTDTQYF.

CDR3 nucleotides: TGTGCCAGCAGTCCCTGGACAGGGGACGACTTATCCGGCTACACCTTC. Translation: CASSPWTGDDLSGYTF. This chain links TRBV12-3 or TRBV12-4 with TRBJ1-2; 9 positions match TRBD1. The junction had 15 bases not matched to a gene; V was cut back by 5 bases and J by 8 bases. This CDR3 is 16 amino acids long.

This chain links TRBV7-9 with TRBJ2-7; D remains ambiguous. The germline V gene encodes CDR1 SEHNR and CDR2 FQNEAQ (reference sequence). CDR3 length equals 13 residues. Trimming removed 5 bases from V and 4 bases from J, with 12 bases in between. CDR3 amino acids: CASSPTLKYEQYF. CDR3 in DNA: TGTGCCAGCAGCCCAACCCTGAAATACGAGCAGTACTTC.